A selection of T cell receptor beta chains follows, all from one sample in a study of cytomegalovirus exposure and HLA in healthy donors. The table came from immunoSEQ multiplex PCR; TCRdb's copy has only in-frame clones and leaves some out. The data contain approximately 160,000 clones, around 80% of them seen just once; the ten biggest clones take up roughly 1.9%. Sequenced material: PBMCs. These receptors all stem from a human donor in good health. Each CDR3 is given with its conserved first and last residue. Each record gives: V gene, CDR3 length, clone size, D gene, J gene, CDR3 DNA, CDR3 protein. The D gene is left open where the match is weak. Only some rows state a clone size, as once, few, many or a class for expanded clones.

>TRBV2|15|-|TRBD2|TRBJ2-3
TGTGCCAGCAGACCCCTAGCGGGGGTCACAGATACGCAGTATTTT
CASRPLAGVTDTQYF
>TRBV19|14|-|-|TRBJ1-6
TGTGCCAGTAGAGATGCGGTGTGGGATTCACCCCTCCACTTT
CASRDAVWDSPLHF
>TRBV6-5|14|-|TRBD2|TRBJ2-5
TGCGCCAGCGGACTAGCGGGGGGGTGGGAGACCCAGTACTTC
CASGLAGGWETQYF
>TRBV25-1|13|-|-|TRBJ2-1
TGTGCCAGCAGTGAGGGGGCGCGAGGTGAGCAGTTCTTC
CASSEGARGEQFF
>TRBV28|14|-|-|TRBJ2-7
TGTGCCAGCAGTTTTCCGACAGTAAGCTACGAGCAGTACTTC
CASSFPTVSYEQYF
>TRBV2|14|-|-|TRBJ1-5
TGTGCCAGCAGTGGAGACCCTAGGTCCCAGCCCCAGCATTTT
CASSGDPRSQPQHF
>TRBV6-5|15|-|TRBD2|TRBJ2-5
TGTGCCAGCACCCCTAGCGGGGGGCCTAGCTGGGAGCAGTACTTC
CASTPSGGPSWEQYF
>TRBV4-1|15|few|-|TRBJ2-7
TGCGCCAGCAGCCAACGAGGAGACTATACCTACGAGCAGTACTTC
CASSQRGDYTYEQYF
>TRBV5-1|15|-|TRBD2|TRBJ2-5
TGCGCCAGCAGCTTGGTTCCAGCGGGGGAAGAGACCCAGTACTTC
CASSLVPAGEETQYF
>TRBV6-1|13|-|-|TRBJ2-5
TGTGCCAGCAGGGACACAGCTGAAGAGACCCAGTACTTC
CASRDTAEETQYF
>TRBV25-1|15|-|-|TRBJ1-5
TGTGCCAGCAGTAATTACAGGTTTAGCAATCAGCCCCAGCATTTT
CASSNYRFSNQPQHF
>TRBV7-2|16|-|TRBD2|TRBJ2-3
TGTGCCAGCAGCCCGATACGGGGGGTTCTGGCAGATACGCAGTATTTT
CASSPIRGVLADTQYF
>TRBV5-1|15|-|TRBD1|TRBJ2-5
TGCGCCAGCAGCTTGGAGGGGGCAGACCAAGAGACCCAGTACTTC
CASSLEGADQETQYF
>TRBV11-2|14|-|-|TRBJ2-7
TGTGCCAGCAGCGCAACCACAGGGATCTACGAGCAGTACTTC
CASSATTGIYEQYF
>TRBV5-4|18|-|TRBD1|TRBJ1-6
TGTGCCAGCAGCTTGGATGACAGGGGGCTCTCTCTCCCTTCACCCCTCCACTTT
CASSLDDRGLSLPSPLHF
>TRBV13|14|-|TRBD1|TRBJ1-1
TGTGCCAGCGAGCTCAGGGGGGCAGTGGCTGAAGCTTTCTTT
CASELRGAVAEAFF
>TRBV6-6|11|few|-|TRBJ1-2
TGTGCCAGCAGCCCAAACTTTGGAAGCGCCTTC
CASSPNFGSAF
>TRBV6-5|16|-|TRBD2|TRBJ2-5
TGTGCCAGCAGTTACTCGAGGGCGGGGGGACAAGAGACCCAGTACTTC
CASSYSRAGGQETQYF
>TRBV10-1|17|-|-|TRBJ1-3
TGCGCCACCCAAAACTGGCCAGGATGTATCTCTGGAAACACCATATATTTT
CATQNWPGCISGNTIYF
>TRBV5-1|15|-|-|TRBJ1-2
TGCGCCAGCACCCCGCGGGGGGGCTTTAACTATGGCTACACCTTC
CASTPRGGFNYGYTF
>TRBV4-1|15|-|-|TRBJ1-2
TGCGCCAGCAGCCAAGAAGACAGGAGCTACTATGGCTACACCTTC
CASSQEDRSYYGYTF
>TRBV6-1|18|-|TRBD1|TRBJ2-2
TGTGCCAGCAGTGAAGCGCTGTCGGGGACAGGTCGGGCCGGGGAGCTGTTTTTT
CASSEALSGTGRAGELFF
>TRBV5-8|14|-|TRBD1|TRBJ2-7
TGTGCCAGCAGCTTGGCAGGACAGGGACACGAGCAGTACTTC
CASSLAGQGHEQYF
>TRBV11-1|13|-|-|TRBJ1-1
TGTGCCAGCAGCTCCCGGGGTAGCTGGGAAGCTTTCTTT
CASSSRGSWEAFF
>TRBV5-6|18|once|-|TRBJ2-5
TGTGCCAGCAGCTTGGACACGACAGGCCTTCATTCTCAAGAGACCCAGTACTTC
CASSLDTTGLHSQETQYF
>TRBV5-1|15|-|-|TRBJ2-3
TGCGCCAGCAGCTTGGAGAACGGAGGCACAGATACGCAGTATTTT
CASSLENGGTDTQYF
>TRBV10-3|13|few|TRBD1|TRBJ2-5
TGTGCCATAAGGACAGGGCTTATGGAGACCCAGTACTTC
CAIRTGLMETQYF
>TRBV13|17|-|TRBD1|TRBJ1-5
TGTGCCAGCAGCTTAAGGGGACAGGGAGGAAGCAATCAGCCCCAGCATTTT
CASSLRGQGGSNQPQHF
>TRBV11-1|13|-|TRBD1|TRBJ1-3
TGTGCCAGCAGCCCGGGACAGGGAAACACCATATATTTT
CASSPGQGNTIYF
>TRBV6-5|15|-|TRBD2|TRBJ2-5
TGTGCCAGCAGGTCCGCTAGCGGGGGTGCAGAGACCCAGTACTTC
CASRSASGGAETQYF
>TRBV6-1|15|-|-|TRBJ2-3
TGTGCCAGCAGTGAAAAATGGGGGGAGGCAGATACGCAGTATTTT
CASSEKWGEADTQYF
>TRBV5-4|14|-|-|TRBJ1-3
TGTGCCAGCAGATCGGGGGGGGTTGGAAACACCATATATTTT
CASRSGGVGNTIYF
>TRBV15|17|-|TRBD2|TRBJ2-5
TGTGCCACCAGCAGAACCTTAGCGGGGTCGTACCAAGAGACCCAGTACTTC
CATSRTLAGSYQETQYF
>TRBV15|12|-|TRBD1|TRBJ1-2
TGTGCCACCAGAACAGGGGGCTTTGGCTACACCTTC
CATRTGGFGYTF
>TRBV19|14|few|TRBD2|TRBJ2-7
TGTGCCAGTAGCCTAGCGGGGAGAGACTACGAGCAGTACTTC
CASSLAGRDYEQYF
>TRBV7-9|15|few|TRBD2|TRBJ2-3
TGTGCCAGCAGCCCCCGCCGGGGGGGCACAGATACGCAGTATTTT
CASSPRRGGTDTQYF
>TRBV6-6|13|once|-|TRBJ1-4
TGTGCCAGCAGCCCCGCGTTGCCTGAAAAACTGTTTTTT
CASSPALPEKLFF
>TRBV2|13|-|-|TRBJ2-7
TGTGCCAGCGGAGCAGGGACAACGTTCGAGCAGTACTTC
CASGAGTTFEQYF
>TRBV5-8|17|few|TRBD2|TRBJ2-5
TGTGCCAGCAGCTTGGCCGGGGGACTAGCGAAACGTGAGACCCAGTACTTC
CASSLAGGLAKRETQYF
>TRBV6-5|13|-|-|TRBJ1-2
TGTGCCAGCAGTCGAGACAACAGGATTGGGGACACCTTC
CASSRDNRIGDTF
>TRBV23-1|15|few|-|TRBJ2-2
TGCGGTCCCTACGGGGAGTTTTCGAACACCGGGGAGCTGTTTTTT
CGPYGEFSNTGELFF
>TRBV11-2|15|-|TRBD1|TRBJ1-5
TGTGCCAGCAGCGTCACAGGGGGCCTCAATCAGCCCCAGCATTTT
CASSVTGGLNQPQHF
>TRBV9|15|-|TRBD1|TRBJ2-2
TGTGCCAGCAGGGAACAGGGGCCGGACACCGGGGAGCTGTTTTTT
CASREQGPDTGELFF
>TRBV25-1|17|-|-|TRBJ1-6
TGTGCCAGCAGTGAATTTGCACAGAATTCCTATAATTCACCCCTCCACTTT
CASSEFAQNSYNSPLHF
>TRBV7-3|15|-|-|TRBJ2-1
TGTGCCAGCAGCCGCCAAGCGGAAGGATTCCATGAGCAGTTCTTC
CASSRQAEGFHEQFF
>TRBV4-3|13|many|-|TRBJ1-4
TGCGCCAGCAGCCAACAGGTTAATGAAAAACTGTTTTTT
CASSQQVNEKLFF
>TRBV29-1|14|-|-|TRBJ1-2
TGCAGCGTCCAGCCCGGGACATCGAATCATGGCTACACCTTC
CSVQPGTSNHGYTF